This T cell receptor (beta chain) was obtained from a study of T cells in Graves' hyperthyroidism and ophthalmopathy. Authors of the study amplified TCR beta CDR3 regions from RNA transcripts. HTBI primers drove first-round RT-PCR of the TCR CDR3. TCRdb processed the multiplex PCR reads anew with MiXCR; each CDR3 protein has one entry. The sample contains about 640,000 distinct CDR3 sequences, about 14% of which appear only once. This CDR3 is 16 amino acids long. V shed 1 base and J shed 0 bases, with 10 bases lying between them. Per germline, CDR1 SGHTA and CDR2 FQGNSA. The sequence was collected from a woman aged 45-59 years with Graves' ophthalmopathy. The sequencing sample was made of blood. The rearrangement links TRBV7-2 to TRBJ1-3; D is ambiguous. CDR3 in amino acids: CASSLVGSSSGNTIYF. The CDR3 DNA sequence: TGTGCCAGCAGCTTAGTAGGCTCCAGCTCTGGAAACACCATATATTTT.